Given below is one TCR beta chain in context. With V trimmed by 1 base and J by 7 bases, 0 bases remained unmatched. This CDR3 spans 14 amino acids. Per the germline V gene, CDR1 is LGHDT and CDR2 is YNNKEL (reference sequence). Sequenced by immunoSEQ multiplex PCR; TCRdb stores in-frame clones only, minus some. Of about 140,000 clones listed, 88% are singletons. The entry originates in a study of T cell responses to AZD1222 COVID-19 vaccine. This receptor was obtained from an adult in good health. The chain uses TRBV3-1 (or the pseudogene TRBV3-2) and TRBJ2-7, with 14 bases lining up with TRBD2. This material consisted of peripheral blood, taken on day 0 of AZD1222 vaccination. CDR3 loop: CASSQGLAGGEQYF. The CDR3 bases are TGTGCCAGCAGCCAAGGACTAGCGGGAGGGGAGCAGTACTTC.